This T cell receptor beta chain appears in the sequencing data of a study of blood T cell repertoires in COVID-19. Study-level information: PBMCs, B-cell-depleted T cells, or T cells were the source of the cDNA or gDNA that made up the material.

In the original workflow: Amplifying reference gene primers gave estimates of nucleated cell counts. Repertoires were generated with immunoSEQ multiplex PCR, while TCRdb's copy carries only in-frame clones and drops some. D and trimming were read from the DNA, whereas the V and J calls and clone size are those reported in that table. The data show roughly 260,000 clones, around 80% seen once. Germline assignment: CDR1 MNHEY and CDR2 SVGEGT. CDR3 size: 16 residues. V shed 4 bases, J shed 3 bases, and the junction held 8 bases outside the gene matches. The source of this sequence is a middle-aged woman with active or convalescent COVID-19. Input material: peripheral blood. The rearrangement joins TRBV6-2 or TRBV6-3 to TRBJ1-5, with 8 nucleotides matching TRBD1. The CDR3 is CASSFQGAEVNQPQHF. In DNA form, the CDR3 reads TGTGCCAGCAGTTTTCAGGGGGCCGAGGTCAATCAGCCCCAGCATTTT.